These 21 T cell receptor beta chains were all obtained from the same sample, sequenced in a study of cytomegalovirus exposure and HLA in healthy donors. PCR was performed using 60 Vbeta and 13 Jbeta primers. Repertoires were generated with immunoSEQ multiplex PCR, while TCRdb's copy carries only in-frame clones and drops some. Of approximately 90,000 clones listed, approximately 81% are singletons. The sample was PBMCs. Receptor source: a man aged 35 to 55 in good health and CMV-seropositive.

CDR3 in DNA: TGTGCCAGCAGTGAAGTGACACCTTTGCGCTCTGGAAACACCATATATTTT. Protein: CASSEVTPLRSGNTIYF. This chain uses TRBV6-1 with TRBJ1-3, with D unresolved. V lost 1 base and J 0 bases, leaving 13 bases between the germline ends. CDR1 and CDR2 (germline): MNHNS, SASEGT. CDR3 length: 17 amino acids.

CDR3 nucleotides: TGTGCCAGCAGCTTAAGGAGCGGGTCCTACAATGAGCAGTTCTTC. It yields the protein CASSLRSGSYNEQFF. The J gene is TRBJ2-1, the V gene TRBV7-9; TRBD2 might be the D (6 bases). This CDR3 has 15 amino acids. The ends were cut back, 2 bases at V and 1 base at J, with 9 bases in the middle. Germline CDR1 is SEHNR and CDR2 is FQNEAQ (reference sequence).

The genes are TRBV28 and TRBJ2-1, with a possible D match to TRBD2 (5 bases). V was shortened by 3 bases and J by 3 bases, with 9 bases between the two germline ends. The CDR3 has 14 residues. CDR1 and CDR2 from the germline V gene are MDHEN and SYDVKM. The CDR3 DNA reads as TGTGCCAGCAGTTTTAGCAGCGGCTACAATGAGCAGTTCTTC. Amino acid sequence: CASSFSSGYNEQFF. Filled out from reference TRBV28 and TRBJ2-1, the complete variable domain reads DVKVTQSSRYLVKRTGEKVFLECVQDMDHENMFWYRQDPGLGLRLIYFSYDVKMKEKGDIPEGYSVSREKKERFSLILESASTNQTSMYLCASSFSSGYNEQFFGPGTRLTVL.

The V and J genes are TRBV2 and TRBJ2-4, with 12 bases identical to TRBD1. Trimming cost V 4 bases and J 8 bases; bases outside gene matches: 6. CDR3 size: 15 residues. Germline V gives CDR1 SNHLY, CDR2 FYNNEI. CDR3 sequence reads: CASSGGQGARDIQYF. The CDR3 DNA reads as TGTGCCAGCAGTGGGGGACAGGGGGCAAGGGACATTCAGTACTTC.

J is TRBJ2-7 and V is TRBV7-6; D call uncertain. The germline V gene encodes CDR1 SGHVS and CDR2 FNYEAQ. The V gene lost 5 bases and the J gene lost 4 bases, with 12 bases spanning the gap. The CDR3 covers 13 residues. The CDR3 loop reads CASSPRSPYEQYF. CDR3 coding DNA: TGTGCCAGCAGCCCGCGATCCCCGTACGAGCAGTACTTC.

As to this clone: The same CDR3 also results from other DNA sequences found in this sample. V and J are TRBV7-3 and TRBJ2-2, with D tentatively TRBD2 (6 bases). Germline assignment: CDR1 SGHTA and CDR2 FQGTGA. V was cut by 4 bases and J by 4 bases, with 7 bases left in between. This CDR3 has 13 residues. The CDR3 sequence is CASSSEGTGELFF. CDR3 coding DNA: TGTGCCAGCAGCTCGGAGGGCACCGGGGAGCTGTTTTTT.

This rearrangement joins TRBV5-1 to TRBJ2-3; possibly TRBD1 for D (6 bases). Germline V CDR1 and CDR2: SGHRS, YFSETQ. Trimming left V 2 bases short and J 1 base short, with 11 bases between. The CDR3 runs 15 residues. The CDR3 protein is CASSFPGDGTDTQYF. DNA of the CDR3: TGCGCCAGCAGCTTTCCAGGGGACGGCACAGATACGCAGTATTTT.

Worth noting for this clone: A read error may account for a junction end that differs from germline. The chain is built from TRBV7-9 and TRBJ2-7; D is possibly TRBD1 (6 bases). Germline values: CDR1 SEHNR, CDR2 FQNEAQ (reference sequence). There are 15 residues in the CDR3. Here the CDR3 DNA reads TGTTCCAGCAGCTTATACCCAGGGGAACAATACGAGCAGTACTTC. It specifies CSSSLYPGEQYEQYF.

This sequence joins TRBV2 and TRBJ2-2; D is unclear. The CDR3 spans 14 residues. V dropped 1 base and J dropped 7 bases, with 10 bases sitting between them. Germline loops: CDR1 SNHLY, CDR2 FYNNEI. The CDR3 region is CASSEGLESGELFF. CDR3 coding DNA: TGTGCCAGCAGTGAAGGTTTAGAAAGCGGGGAGCTGTTTTTT.

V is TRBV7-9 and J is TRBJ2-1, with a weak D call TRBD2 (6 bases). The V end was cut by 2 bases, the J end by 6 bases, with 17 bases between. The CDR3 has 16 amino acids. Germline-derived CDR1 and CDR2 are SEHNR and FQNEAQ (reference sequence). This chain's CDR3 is CASSLYRLEASNEQFF. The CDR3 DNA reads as TGTGCCAGCAGCTTATACCGACTAGAGGCGAGCAATGAGCAGTTCTTC.

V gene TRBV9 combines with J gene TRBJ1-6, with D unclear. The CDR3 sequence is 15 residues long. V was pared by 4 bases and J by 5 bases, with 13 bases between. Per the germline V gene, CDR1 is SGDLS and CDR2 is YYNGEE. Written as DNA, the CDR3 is TGTGCCAGCAGCTCCTACCCGGGGAATAATTCACCCCTCCACTTT. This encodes CASSSYPGNNSPLHF.

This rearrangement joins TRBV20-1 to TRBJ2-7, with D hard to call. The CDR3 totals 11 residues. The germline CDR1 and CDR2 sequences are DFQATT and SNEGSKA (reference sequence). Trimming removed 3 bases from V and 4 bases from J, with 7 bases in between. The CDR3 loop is CSASKAYEQYF. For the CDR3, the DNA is TGCAGTGCTAGTAAAGCTTACGAGCAGTACTTC.

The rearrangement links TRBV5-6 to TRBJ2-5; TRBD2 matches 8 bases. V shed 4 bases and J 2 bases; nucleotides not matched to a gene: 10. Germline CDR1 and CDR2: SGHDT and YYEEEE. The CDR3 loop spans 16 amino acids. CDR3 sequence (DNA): TGTGCCAGCAGCCGGGAAGGGCGCGGGGGGCAAGAGACCCAGTACTTC. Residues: CASSREGRGGQETQYF.

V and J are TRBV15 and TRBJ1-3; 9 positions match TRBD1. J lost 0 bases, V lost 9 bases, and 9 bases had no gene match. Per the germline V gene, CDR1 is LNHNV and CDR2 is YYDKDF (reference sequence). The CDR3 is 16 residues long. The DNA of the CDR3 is TGTGCCACTGGATGGGACAGGGTTCTCTCTGGAAACACCATATATTTT. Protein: CATGWDRVLSGNTIYF.

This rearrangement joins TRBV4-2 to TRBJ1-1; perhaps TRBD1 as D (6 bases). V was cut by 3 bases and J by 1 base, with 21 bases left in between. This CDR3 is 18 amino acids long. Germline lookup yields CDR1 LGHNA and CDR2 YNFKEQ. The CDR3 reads CASSHSPKGGLRNTEAFF. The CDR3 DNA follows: TGTGCCAGCAGCCACTCCCCCAAAGGGGGACTAAGGAACACTGAAGCTTTCTTT.

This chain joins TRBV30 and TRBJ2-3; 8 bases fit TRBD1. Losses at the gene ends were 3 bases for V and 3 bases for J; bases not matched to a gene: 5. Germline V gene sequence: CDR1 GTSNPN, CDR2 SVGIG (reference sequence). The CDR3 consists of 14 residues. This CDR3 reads CAWSRTGPTDTQYF. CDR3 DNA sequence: TGTGCCTGGAGCCGGACAGGGCCAACAGATACGCAGTATTTT.

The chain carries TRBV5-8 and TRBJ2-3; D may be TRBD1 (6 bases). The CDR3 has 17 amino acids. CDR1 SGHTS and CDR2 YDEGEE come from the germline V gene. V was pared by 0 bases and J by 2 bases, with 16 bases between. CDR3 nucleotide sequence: TGTGCCAGCAGCTTGGCACCTGGACAGATTCTCACAGATACGCAGTATTTT. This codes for CASSLAPGQILTDTQYF.

CDR3 residues: CASGKDWSTQYF. DNA for the CDR3: TGCGCCAGCGGAAAGGACTGGAGCACCCAGTACTTC. The chain is built from TRBV10-2 and TRBJ2-5, with D perhaps matching TRBD2 (5 bases). Trimming removed 8 bases at V and 8 bases at J, with 15 bases between. Germline V gene data show CDR1 as WSHSY and CDR2 as SAAADI. CDR3 length: 12 amino acids.

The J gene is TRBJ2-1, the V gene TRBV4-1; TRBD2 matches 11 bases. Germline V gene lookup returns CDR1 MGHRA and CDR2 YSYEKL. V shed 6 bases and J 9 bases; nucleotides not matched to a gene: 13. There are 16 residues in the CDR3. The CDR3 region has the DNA TGCGCCAGCAGTCGCAGCACTAGCGGGGGACATGGTGAGCAGTTCTTC. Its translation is CASSRSTSGGHGEQFF.

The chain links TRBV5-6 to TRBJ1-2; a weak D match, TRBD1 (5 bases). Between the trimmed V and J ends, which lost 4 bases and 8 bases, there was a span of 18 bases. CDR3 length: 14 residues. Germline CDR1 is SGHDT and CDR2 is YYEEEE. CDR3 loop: CASSAPVAGSGYTF. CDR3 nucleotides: TGTGCCAGCAGCGCACCTGTCGCAGGGTCCGGCTACACCTTC.

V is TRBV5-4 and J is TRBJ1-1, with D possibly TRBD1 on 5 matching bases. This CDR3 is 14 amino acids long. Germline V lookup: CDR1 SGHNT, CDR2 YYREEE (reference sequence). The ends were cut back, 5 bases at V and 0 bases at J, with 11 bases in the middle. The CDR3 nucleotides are TGTGCCAGCAGAATGGGGCAGTTGAACACTGAAGCTTTCTTT. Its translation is CASRMGQLNTEAFF.